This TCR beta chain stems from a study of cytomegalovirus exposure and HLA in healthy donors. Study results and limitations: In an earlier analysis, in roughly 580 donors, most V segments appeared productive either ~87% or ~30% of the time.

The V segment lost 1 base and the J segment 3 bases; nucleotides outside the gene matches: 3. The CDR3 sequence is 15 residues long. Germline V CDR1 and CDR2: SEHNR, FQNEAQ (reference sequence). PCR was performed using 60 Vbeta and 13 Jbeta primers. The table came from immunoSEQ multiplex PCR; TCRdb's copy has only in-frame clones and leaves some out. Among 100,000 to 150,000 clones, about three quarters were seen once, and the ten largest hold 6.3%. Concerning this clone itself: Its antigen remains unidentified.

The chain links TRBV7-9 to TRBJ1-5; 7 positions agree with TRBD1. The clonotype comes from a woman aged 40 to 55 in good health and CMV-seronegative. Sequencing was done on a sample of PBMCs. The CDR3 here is CASSLGGQPNQPQHF. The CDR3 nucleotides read TGTGCCAGCAGCTTAGGGGGACAGCCCAATCAGCCCCAGCATTTT.